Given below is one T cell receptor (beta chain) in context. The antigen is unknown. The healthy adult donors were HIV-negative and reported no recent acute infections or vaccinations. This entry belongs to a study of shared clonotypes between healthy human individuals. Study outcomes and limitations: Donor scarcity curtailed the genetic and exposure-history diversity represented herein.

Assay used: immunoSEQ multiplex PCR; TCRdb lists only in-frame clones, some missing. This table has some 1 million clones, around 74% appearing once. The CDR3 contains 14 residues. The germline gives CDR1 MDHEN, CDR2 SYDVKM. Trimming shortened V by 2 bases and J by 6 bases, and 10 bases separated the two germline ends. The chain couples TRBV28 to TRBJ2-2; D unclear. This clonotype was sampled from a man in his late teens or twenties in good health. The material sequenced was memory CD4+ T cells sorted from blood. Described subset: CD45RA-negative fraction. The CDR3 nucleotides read TGTGCCAGCAGTTTACCTTGGCTCGCCGGGGAGCTGTTTTTT. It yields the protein CASSLPWLAGELFF.